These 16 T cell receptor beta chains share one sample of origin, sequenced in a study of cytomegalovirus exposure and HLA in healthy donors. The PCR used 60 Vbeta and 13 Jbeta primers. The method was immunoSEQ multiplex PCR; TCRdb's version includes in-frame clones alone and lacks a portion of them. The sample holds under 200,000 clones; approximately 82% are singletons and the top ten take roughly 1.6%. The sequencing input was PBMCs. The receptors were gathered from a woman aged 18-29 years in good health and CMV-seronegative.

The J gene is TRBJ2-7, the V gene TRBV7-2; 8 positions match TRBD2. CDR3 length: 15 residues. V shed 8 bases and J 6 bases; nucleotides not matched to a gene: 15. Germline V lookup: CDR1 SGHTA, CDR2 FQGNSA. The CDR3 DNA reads TGTGCCAGCCGGGGAGATAGCGGGAACCCTCTCGAGCAGTACTTC. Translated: CASRGDSGNPLEQYF.

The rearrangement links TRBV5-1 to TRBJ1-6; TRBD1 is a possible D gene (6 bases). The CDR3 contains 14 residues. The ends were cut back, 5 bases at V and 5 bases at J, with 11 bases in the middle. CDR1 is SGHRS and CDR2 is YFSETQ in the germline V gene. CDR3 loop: CASRVYRDNSPLHF. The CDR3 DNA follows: TGCGCCAGCAGAGTATACAGGGATAATTCACCCCTCCACTTT.

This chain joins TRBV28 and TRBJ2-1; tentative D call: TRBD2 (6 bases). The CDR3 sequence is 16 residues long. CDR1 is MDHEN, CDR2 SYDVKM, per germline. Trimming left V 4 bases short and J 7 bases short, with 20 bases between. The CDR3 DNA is TGTGCCAGCAGTTCCCTTAGCGGAGGCCCACTGAATGAGCAGTTCTTC. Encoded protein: CASSSLSGGPLNEQFF.

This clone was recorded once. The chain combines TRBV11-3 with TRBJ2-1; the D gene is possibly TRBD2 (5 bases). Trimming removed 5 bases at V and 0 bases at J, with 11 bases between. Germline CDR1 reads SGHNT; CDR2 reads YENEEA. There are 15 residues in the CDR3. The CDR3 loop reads CASSRAASSYNEQFF. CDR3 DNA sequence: TGTGCCAGCAGCCGAGCGGCTAGCTCCTACAATGAGCAGTTCTTC.

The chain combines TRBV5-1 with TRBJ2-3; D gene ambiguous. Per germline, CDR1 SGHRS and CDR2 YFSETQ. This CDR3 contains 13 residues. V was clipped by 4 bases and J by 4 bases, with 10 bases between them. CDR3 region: CASSRVGSDTQYF. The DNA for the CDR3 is TGCGCCAGCAGCCGGGTAGGTTCAGATACGCAGTATTTT.

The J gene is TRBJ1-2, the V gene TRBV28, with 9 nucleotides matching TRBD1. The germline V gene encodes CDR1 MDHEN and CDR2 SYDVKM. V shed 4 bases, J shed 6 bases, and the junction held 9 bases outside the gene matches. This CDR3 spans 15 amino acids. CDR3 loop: CASSSPDRGKNGYTF. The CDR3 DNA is TGTGCCAGCAGTTCCCCGGACAGGGGTAAGAATGGCTACACCTTC.

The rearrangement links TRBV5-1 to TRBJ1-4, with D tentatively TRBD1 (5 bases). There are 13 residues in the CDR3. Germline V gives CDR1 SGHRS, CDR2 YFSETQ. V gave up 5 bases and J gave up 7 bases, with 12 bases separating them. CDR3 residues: CASSSGFGEKLFF. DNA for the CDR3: TGCGCCAGCAGTTCAGGGTTTGGTGAAAAACTGTTTTTT.

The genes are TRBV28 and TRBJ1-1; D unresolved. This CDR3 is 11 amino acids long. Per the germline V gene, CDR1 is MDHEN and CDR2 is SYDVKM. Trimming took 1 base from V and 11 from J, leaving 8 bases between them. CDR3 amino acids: CASSLFSLAFF. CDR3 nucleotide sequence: TGTGCCAGCAGTTTATTCTCTCTTGCTTTCTTT.

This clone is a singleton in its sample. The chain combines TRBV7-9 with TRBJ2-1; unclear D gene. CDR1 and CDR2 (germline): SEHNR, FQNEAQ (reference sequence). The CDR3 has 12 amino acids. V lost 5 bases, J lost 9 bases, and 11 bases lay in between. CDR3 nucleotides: TGTGCCAGCAGCCCCACCCCCGGTGAGCAGTTCTTC. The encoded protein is CASSPTPGEQFF. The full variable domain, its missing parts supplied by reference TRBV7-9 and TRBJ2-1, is DTGVSQNPRHKITKRGQNVTFRCDPISEHNRLYWYRQTLGQGPEFLTYFQNEAQLEKSRLLSDRFSAERPKGSFSTLEIQRTEQGDSAMYLCASSPTPGEQFFGPGTRLTVL.

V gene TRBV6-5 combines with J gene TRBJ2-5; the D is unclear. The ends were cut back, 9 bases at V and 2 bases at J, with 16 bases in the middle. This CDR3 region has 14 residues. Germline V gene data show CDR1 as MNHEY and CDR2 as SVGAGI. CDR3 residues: CASSSLLNQETQYF. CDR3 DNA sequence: TGTGCCAGTTCGTCACTCCTAAATCAAGAGACCCAGTACTTC.

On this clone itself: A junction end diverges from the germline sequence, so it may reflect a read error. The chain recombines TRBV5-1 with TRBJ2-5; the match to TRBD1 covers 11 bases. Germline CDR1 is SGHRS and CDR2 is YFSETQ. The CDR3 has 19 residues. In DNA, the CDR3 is TGCGCCAGCACCTTGGGACAGGGGGTAGTATTAGGCCGACAAGAGACCCAGTACTTC. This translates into CASTLGQGVVLGRQETQYF.

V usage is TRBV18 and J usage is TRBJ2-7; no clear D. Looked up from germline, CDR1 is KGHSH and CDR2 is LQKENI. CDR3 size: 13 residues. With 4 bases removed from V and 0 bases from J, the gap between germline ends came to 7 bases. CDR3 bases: TGTGCCAGCTCACTACAGAACTCCTACGAGCAGTACGTC. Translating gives CASSLQNSYEQYV.

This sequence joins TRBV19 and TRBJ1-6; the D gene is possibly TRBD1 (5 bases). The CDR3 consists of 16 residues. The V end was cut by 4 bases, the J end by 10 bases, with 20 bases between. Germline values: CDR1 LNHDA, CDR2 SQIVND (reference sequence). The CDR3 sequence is CASSRRQTQGASPLHF. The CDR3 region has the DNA TGTGCCAGTAGTAGACGACAGACCCAGGGTGCGTCACCCCTCCACTTT.

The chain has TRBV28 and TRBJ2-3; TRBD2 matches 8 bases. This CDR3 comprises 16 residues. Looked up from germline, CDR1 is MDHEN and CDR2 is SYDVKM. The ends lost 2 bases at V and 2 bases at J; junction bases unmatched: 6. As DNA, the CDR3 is TGTGCCAGCAGTTTAATGGCTAGCGGGCACACAGATACGCAGTATTTT. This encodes CASSLMASGHTDTQYF.

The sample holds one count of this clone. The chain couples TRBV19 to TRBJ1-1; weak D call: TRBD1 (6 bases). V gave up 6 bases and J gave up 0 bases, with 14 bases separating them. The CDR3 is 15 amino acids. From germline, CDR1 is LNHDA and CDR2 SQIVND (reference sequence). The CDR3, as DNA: TGTGCCAGTAGCATGAGACAGGATCTGAACACTGAAGCTTTCTTT. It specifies CASSMRQDLNTEAFF. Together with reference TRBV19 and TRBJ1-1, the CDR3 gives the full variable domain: DGGITQSPKYLFRKEGQNVTLSCEQNLNHDAMYWYRQDPGQGLRLIYYSQIVNDFQKGDIAEGYSVSREKKESFPLTVTSAQKNPTAFYLCASSMRQDLNTEAFFGQGTRLTVV.

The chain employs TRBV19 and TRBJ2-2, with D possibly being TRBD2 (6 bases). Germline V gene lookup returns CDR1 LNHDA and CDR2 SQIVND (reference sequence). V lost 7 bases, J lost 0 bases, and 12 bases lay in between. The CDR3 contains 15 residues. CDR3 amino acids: CASNTGTSNTGELFF. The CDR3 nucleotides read TGTGCCAGTAATACCGGGACTTCGAACACCGGGGAGCTGTTTTTT.